One and the same sample provided the 2 T cell receptor beta chains below, sequenced in a study of blood T cells in healthy people across ages. A J-beta primer mix and a sample-barcoded 5' primer were used in a second PCR of roughly 6 to 12 cycles. TCRdb redid the calling of the 5' RACE reads with MiXCR, one entry per CDR3 protein. Of approximately 900,000 distinct CDR3 sequences listed, around 48% are singletons. Sequencing input: blood. The source is a man in his thirties or forties in good health.

This clonotype was seen only a few times. The rearrangement uses TRBV6-5 and TRBJ1-4; D is possibly TRBD1 (6 bases). V was trimmed by 6 bases and J by 10 bases, leaving 15 bases between them. The CDR3 consists of 13 residues. Per the germline V gene, CDR1 is MNHEY and CDR2 is SVGAGI. CDR3 amino acids: CASSPSGVGKLFF. The CDR3 DNA reads as TGTGCCAGCAGCCCGTCAGGGGTTGGAAAACTGTTTTTT.

The rearrangement uses TRBV7-9 and TRBJ1-4, with TRBD1 as a possible D gene (5 bases). The V and J ends lost 0 bases and 8 bases respectively, with 16 bases between them. CDR1 is SEHNR and CDR2 is FQNEAQ in the germline V gene (reference sequence). CDR3 size: 16 residues. CDR3 DNA: TGTGCCAGCAGCTTAGCGGCGGGGCTCGGCGGCGAAAAACTGTTTTTT. It translates to CASSLAAGLGGEKLFF.